This T cell receptor beta chain was sequenced during a study of blood T cell repertoires in COVID-19. About the research overall: Researchers got acute and convalescent COVID-19 samples from the United States, Italy and Spain. In each case, the material was cDNA or gDNA derived from T cells, B-cell-depleted T cells, or PBMCs.

The CDR3 runs 14 residues. With V trimmed by 7 bases and J by 2 bases, 6 bases remained unmatched. CDR1 and CDR2 (germline): SGHTA, FQGNSA. The repertoire was sequenced with immunoSEQ multiplex PCR; TCRdb's copy has only in-frame clones and lacks some. The table includes 65,000 to 70,000 clones, 65% to 90% detected once. Input material: peripheral blood. The chain has TRBV7-2 and TRBJ2-7; 9 nucleotides align to TRBD2. This receptor was obtained from an elderly man with acute or convalescent COVID-19. The DNA of the CDR3 is TGTGCCAGCACCCTTGGCGGGAGGGCCTACGAGCAGTACTTC. Protein: CASTLGGRAYEQYF.